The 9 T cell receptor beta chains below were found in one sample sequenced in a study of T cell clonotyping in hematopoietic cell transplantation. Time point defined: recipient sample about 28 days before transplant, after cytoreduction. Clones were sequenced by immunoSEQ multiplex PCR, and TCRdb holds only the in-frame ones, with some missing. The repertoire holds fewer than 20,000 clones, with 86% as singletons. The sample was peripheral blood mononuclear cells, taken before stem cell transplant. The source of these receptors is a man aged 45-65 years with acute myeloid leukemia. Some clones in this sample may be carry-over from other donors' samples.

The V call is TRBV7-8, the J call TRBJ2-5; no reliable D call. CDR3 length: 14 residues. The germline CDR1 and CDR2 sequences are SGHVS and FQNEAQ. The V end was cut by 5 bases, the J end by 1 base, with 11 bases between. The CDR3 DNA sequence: TGTGCCAGCAGCCCGCGACGTAGCCAAGAGACCCAGTACTTC. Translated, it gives CASSPRRSQETQYF.

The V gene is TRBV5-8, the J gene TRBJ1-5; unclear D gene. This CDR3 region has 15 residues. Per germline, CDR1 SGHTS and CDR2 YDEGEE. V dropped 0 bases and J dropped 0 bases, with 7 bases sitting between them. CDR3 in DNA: TGTGCCAGCAGCTTGGGGGTGCTTAGCAATCAGCCCCAGCATTTT. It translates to CASSLGVLSNQPQHF.

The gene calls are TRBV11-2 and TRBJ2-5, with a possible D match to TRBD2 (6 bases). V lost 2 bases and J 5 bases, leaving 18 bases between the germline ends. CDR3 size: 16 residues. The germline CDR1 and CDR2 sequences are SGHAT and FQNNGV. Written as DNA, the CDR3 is TGTGCCAGCAGCTTAAGGCTATGGGGGGAAGGTGAGACCCAGTACTTC. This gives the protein CASSLRLWGEGETQYF.

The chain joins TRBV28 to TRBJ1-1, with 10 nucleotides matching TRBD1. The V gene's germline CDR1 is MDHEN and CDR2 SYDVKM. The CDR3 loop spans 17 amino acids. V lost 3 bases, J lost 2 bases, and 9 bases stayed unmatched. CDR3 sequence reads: CASSFLSGTGVNTEAFF. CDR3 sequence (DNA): TGTGCCAGCAGTTTCTTATCCGGGACAGGGGTCAACACTGAAGCTTTCTTT.

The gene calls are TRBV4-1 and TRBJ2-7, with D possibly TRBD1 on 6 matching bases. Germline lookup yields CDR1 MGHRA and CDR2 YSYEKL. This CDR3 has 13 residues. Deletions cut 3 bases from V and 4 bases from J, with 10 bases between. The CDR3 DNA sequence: TGCGCCAGCAGCCAGGCAAGGGGGTACGAGCAGTACTTC. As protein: CASSQARGYEQYF.

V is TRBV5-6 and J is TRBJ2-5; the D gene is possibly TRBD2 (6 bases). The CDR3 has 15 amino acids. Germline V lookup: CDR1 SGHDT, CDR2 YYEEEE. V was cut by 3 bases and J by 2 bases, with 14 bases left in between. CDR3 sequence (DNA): TGTGCCAGCAGCTGGCATACGGGGGTACAAGAGACCCAGTACTTC. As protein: CASSWHTGVQETQYF.

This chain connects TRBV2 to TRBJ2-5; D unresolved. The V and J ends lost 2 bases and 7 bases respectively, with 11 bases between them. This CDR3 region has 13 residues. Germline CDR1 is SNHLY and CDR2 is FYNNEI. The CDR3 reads CASSELKIGTQYF. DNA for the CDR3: TGTGCCAGCAGTGAACTGAAGATTGGGACCCAGTACTTC.

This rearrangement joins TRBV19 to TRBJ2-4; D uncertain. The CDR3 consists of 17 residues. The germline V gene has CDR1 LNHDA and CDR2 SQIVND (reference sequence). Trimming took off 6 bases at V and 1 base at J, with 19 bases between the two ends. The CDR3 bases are TGTGCCAGTAGCAGGCTGCACGACGCCAAGGCCAAAAACATTCAGTACTTC. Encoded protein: CASSRLHDAKAKNIQYF.

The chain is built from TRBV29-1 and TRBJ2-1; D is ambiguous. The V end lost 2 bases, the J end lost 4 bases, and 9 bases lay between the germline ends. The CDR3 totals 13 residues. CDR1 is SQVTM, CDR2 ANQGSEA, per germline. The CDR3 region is CSVEFVRYNEQFF. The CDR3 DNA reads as TGCAGCGTTGAATTTGTAAGATACAATGAGCAGTTCTTC.